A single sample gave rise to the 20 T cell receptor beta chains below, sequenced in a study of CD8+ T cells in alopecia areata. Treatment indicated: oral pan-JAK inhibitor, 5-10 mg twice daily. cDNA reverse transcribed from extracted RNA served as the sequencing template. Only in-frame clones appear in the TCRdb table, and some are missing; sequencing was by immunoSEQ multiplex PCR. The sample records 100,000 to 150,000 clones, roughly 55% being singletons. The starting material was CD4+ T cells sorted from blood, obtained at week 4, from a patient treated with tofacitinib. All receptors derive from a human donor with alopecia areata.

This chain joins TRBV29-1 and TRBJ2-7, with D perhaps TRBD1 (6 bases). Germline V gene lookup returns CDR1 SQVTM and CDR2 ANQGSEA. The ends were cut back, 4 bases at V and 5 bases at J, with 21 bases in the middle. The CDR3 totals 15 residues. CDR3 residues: CSVGHRSGVINEQYF. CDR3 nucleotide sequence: TGCAGCGTTGGACACAGGTCAGGGGTTATCAACGAGCAGTACTTC.

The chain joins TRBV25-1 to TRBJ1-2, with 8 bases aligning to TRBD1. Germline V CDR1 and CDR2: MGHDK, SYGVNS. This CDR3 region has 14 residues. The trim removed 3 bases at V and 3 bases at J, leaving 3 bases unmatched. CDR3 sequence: CASSDRGRHYGYTF. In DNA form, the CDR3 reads TGTGCCAGCAGTGACAGGGGGCGGCACTATGGCTACACCTTC.

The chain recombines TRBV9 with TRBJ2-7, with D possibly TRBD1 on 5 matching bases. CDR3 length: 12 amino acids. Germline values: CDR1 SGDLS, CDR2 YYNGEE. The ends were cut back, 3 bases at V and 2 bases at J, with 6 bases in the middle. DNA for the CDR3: TGTGCCAGCAGCGGGGGCACCTACGAGCAGTACTTC. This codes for CASSGGTYEQYF.

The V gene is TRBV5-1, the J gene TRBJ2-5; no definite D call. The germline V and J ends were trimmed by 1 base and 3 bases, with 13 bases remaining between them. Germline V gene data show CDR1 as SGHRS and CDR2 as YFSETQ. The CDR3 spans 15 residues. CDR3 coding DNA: TGCGCCAGCAGCTTGAGGCCAGCGTCCGAAGAGACCCAGTACTTC. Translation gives CASSLRPASEETQYF.

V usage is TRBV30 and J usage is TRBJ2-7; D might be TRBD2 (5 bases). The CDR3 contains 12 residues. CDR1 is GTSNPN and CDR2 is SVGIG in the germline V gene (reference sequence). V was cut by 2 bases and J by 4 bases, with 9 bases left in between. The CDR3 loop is CAWSWTGYEQYF. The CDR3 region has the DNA TGTGCCTGGAGTTGGACGGGGTACGAGCAGTACTTC.

CDR3 nucleotides: TGCAGCGTTGGTAGAGAGAATAATGAAAAACTGTTTTTT. This gives the protein CSVGRENNEKLFF. The chain is built from TRBV29-1 and TRBJ1-4, with no clear D. The germline CDR1 and CDR2 sequences are SQVTM and ANQGSEA. Deletions cut 4 bases from V and 4 bases from J, with 10 bases between. This CDR3 is 13 amino acids long.

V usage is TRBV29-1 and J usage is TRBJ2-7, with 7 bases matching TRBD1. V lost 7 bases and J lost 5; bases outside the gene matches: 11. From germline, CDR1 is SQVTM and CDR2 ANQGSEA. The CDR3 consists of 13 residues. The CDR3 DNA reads TGCAGCGCTTGCAGGGGGTCACTCGACGAGCAGTACTTC. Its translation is CSACRGSLDEQYF.

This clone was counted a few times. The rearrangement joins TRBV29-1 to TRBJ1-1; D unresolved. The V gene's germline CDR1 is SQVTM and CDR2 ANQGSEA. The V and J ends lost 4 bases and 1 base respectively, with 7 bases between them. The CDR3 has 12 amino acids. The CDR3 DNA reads TGCAGCGTTGCCGCGGCGAACACTGAAGCTTTCTTT. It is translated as CSVAAANTEAFF.

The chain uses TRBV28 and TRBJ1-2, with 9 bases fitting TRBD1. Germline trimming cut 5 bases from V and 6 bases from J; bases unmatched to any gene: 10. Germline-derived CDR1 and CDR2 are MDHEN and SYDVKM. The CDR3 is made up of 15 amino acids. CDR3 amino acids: CASSPPTGGLDGYTF. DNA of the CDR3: TGTGCCAGCAGTCCCCCCACAGGGGGCCTTGATGGCTACACCTTC.

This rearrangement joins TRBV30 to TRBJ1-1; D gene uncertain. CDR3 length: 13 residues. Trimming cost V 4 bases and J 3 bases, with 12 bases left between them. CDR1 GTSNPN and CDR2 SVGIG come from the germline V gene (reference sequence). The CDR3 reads CAWTRESDTEAFF. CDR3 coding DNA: TGTGCCTGGACGCGGGAATCGGACACTGAAGCTTTCTTT.

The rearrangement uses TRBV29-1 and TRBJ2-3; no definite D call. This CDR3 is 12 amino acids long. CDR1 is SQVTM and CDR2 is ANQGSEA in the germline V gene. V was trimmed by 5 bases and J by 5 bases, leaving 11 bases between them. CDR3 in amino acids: CSVTQAEDTQYF. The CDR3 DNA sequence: TGCAGCGTTACCCAGGCGGAAGATACGCAGTATTTT.

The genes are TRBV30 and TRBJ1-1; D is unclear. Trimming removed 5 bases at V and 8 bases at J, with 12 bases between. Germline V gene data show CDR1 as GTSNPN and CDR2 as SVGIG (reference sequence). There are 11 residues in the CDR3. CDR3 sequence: CAWGRRTEAFF. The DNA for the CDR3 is TGTGCCTGGGGAAGACGTACGGAAGCTTTCTTT. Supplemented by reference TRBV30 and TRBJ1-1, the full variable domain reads SQTIHQWPATLVQPVGSPLSLECTVEGTSNPNLYWYRQAAGRGLQLLFYSVGIGQISSEVPQNLSASRPQDRQFILSSKKLLLSDSGFYLCAWGRRTEAFFGQGTRLTVV.

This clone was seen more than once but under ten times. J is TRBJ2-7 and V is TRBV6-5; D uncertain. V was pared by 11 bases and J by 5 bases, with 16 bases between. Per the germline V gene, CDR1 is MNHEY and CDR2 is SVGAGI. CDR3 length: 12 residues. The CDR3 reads CASRRATHEQYF. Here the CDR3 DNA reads TGTGCCTCCCGCCGAGCGACCCACGAGCAGTACTTC.

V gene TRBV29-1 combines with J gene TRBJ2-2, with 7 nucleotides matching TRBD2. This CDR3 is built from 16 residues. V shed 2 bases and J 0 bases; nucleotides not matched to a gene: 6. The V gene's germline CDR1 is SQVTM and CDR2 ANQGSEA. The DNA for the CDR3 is TGCAGCGTTGAATGGGCTAGCGGTTCGAACACCGGGGAGCTGTTTTTT. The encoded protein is CSVEWASGSNTGELFF.

CDR3 bases: TGTGCCAGCAGTTACAAGGGGGCGGGTCAGCCCCAGCATTTT. Protein product: CASSYKGAGQPQHF. The chain joins TRBV6-6 to TRBJ1-5, with TRBD1 matching 7 bases. This CDR3 comprises 14 residues. With 2 bases clipped from V and 6 bases from J, the junction kept 4 bases outside the gene matches. Germline-derived CDR1 and CDR2 are MNHNY and SVGAGI (reference sequence).

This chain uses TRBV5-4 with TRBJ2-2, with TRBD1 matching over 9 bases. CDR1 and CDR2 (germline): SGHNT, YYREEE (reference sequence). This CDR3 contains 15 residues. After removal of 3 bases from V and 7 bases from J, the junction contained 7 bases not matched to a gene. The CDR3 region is CASSSGGQGGGELFF. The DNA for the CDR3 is TGTGCCAGCAGCTCGGGGGGACAGGGTGGCGGGGAGCTGTTTTTT.

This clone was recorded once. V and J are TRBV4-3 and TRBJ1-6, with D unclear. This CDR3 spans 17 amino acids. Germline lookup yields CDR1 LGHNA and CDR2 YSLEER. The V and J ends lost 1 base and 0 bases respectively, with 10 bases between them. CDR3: CASSQVPASSYNSPLHF. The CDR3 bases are TGCGCCAGCAGCCAAGTTCCGGCGAGCTCCTATAATTCACCCCTCCACTTT.

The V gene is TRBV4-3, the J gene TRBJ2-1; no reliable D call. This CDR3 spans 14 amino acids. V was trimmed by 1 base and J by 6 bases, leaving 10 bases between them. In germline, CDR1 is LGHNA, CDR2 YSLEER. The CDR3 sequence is CASSQGLPPNEQFF. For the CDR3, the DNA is TGCGCCAGCAGCCAAGGCCTGCCGCCCAATGAGCAGTTCTTC.

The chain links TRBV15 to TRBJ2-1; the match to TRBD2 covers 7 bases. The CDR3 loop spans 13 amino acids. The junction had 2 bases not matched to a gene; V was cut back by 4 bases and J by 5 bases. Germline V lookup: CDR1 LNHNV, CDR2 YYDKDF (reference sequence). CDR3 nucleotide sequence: TGTGCCACCAGCAAGCGGGGAGACAATGAGCAGTTCTTC. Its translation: CATSKRGDNEQFF.

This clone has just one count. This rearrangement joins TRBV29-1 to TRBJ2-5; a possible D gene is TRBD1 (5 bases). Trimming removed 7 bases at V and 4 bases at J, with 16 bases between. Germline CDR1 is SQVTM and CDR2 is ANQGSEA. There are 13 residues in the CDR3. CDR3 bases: TGCAGCGATTTAGGGGCATCAGGAGAGACCCAGTACTTC. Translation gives CSDLGASGETQYF.